This T cell receptor beta chain was sequenced for a study of Graves' ophthalmopathy and Graves' hyperthyroidism (dated 2018 in TCRdb). For the wider study: Peripheral blood samples were taken at the time of initial diagnosis, before any treatment was given. TCR beta repertoire signatures were used to distinguish Graves' ophthalmopathy from Graves' hyperthyroidism and to predict progression to ophthalmopathy. In roughly 6 hyperthyroidism patients, the T-cell repertoires found in thyroid tissue were compared with those found in blood. A discovery set of about a hundred patients (43 ophthalmopathy, fewer than 60 stable hyperthyroidism) was enrolled to explore V-J signatures distinguishing ophthalmopathy from hyperthyroidism. An independent validation cohort was composed of around 19 hyperthyroidism patients and approximately 15 patients who later progressed from hyperthyroidism to ophthalmopathy. Once sampling was done, hyperthyroidism patients were given methimazole at a starting dose of 30 mg daily, while ophthalmopathy patients were given high-dose intravenous methylprednisolone. In total, some 130 blood samples were TCR-sequenced: fewer than 50 ophthalmopathy, approximately 75 hyperthyroidism and some 17 hyperthyroidism-to-ophthalmopathy patients. The roughly 94 discovery patients were randomly divided into training and test sets at a 7:3 ratio.

For repertoire sequencing, TCR beta CDR3 regions were amplified from RNA transcripts. The first round of RT-PCR was done with HTBI primers and the Qiagen OneStep RT-PCR kit, and was followed by a second round of multiplex PCR, then size selection and purification. Libraries were sequenced on an Illumina HiSeq2000 using paired-end 100 bp reads. The authors processed their data as follows. Reads were processed with SOAPnuke, discarding reads with adapters, uncalled bases, mean Phred below 15, or no exact constant-primer or identifier match. High-quality paired reads were merged with COPE v1.2.5. Clonotypes were defined as unique nucleotide sequences and were aligned to IMGT TRB V, D and J references using MiTCR v1.1. Analysis was restricted to V-J combinations with a frequency above 0.0001, which covered roughly 99% of repertoires. For each V-J combination, a TCR clonal expansion and chaos score was defined as F50 clonal expansion divided by the chaos observed in the TCRdist matrix. Welch's t-statistics and random forest were used to reduce the features to some 13 V-J combinations, which were then used as input to a naive Bayes classifier. The Morisita-Horn index was used to measure how similar the thyroid and blood repertoires were. TCRdb reanalyzed the raw reads on its own, using fastp at Q25 for trimming and MiXCR for clone calling, and kept in-frame beta chains. Duplicate CDR3 protein sequences are folded into a single record with the most common DNA and genes. What appears here as the V and J calls and clone size reflects TCRdb's work, not the paper's. The sample table shows hundreds of thousands of distinct CDR3 sequences, and 20% to 25% are seen once. Around 7% of the sample lies in the top ten.

The study at large found these results: Sample size was not statistically predetermined, and group allocation was not concealed from the investigators. Most expanded thyroid clonotypes with a frequency above 0.001 also appeared in blood, which suggests that blood repertoires may reflect the immune response in the thyroid. Ophthalmopathy was separated from stable hyperthyroidism by the 13-signature model with roughly 87% sensitivity and 81% to 84% specificity in cross-validation and with 80%/75% in the test set. In validation, the model predicted ophthalmopathy progression with about 71% sensitivity and 72.22% specificity; some 13 predicted patients were CT-confirmed with GO in a median of about 6.2 months.

This clonotype was seen at least ten times. The antigen it recognizes is unknown. No much larger clone exists at a distance of one base, and base qualities are not known. A patient counted as having stable hyperthyroidism if there was no progression to ophthalmopathy within 18 months of follow-up. Hyperthyroidism patients were newly diagnosed, with disease duration under 2 months, and aged 18 to 65 years. Patients with other autoimmune diseases, uncontrolled infections, pregnancy or lactation were excluded from the study. Diagnosis relied on clinical symptoms, serum thyroxine, TRAb, thyroid ultrasound and orbital computed tomography. Using Ficoll-Paque density gradient centrifugation, PBMCs were isolated from over 8.5 ml of fresh peripheral blood. Trizol reagent was used to extract the total RNA, and its quality was then checked on an Agilent 2100 Bioanalyzer. Sequencing input: peripheral blood. The receptor was isolated from a woman between 18 and 29 years old with stable Graves' hyperthyroidism. Some clones in this sample may be carry-over from other donors' samples. Donor details come from another sample of the same person, matched by shared clones.

For the CDR3, the sequence is CASKAGDNTGELFF. The nucleotide sequence is TGTGCCTCAAAAGCGGGAGATAACACCGGGGAGCTGTTTTTT. In this chain, TRBV2 is recombined with TRBJ2-2; 8 junctional bases match TRBD2. Unmatched junction bases come to 7, with V trimmed by 11 bases and J by 2 bases. Reading the germline V gene gives CDR1 SNHLY and CDR2 FYNNEI. The CDR3 runs 14 residues from the cysteine to the phenylalanine. The only DNA kept is the CDR3, 42 bases in frame from the first base.